This passage covers 27 T cell receptor beta chains from one sample sequenced in a study of quantifying T cell responses using KT2 cells. Whole-study context: RNA was reverse transcribed with TCR alpha and beta constant-region primers.

The cDNA 3' end received a ligated oligonucleotide with a UMI. An equimolar mix of RC1.1 and RC1.2 primed the beta chain across TRBC1 and TRBC2. Each CDR3 protein is one row after TCRdb ran MiXCR on the UMI-ligation and nested PCR reads. The sample lists some 41,000 distinct CDR3 sequences, 15% to 20% seen once, with around two fifths in the top ten. The specimen was PBMCs spiked with cells of the T cell clone KT2. The receptors originated from a human donor.

This clonotype was counted a few times. This chain uses TRBV29-1 with TRBJ1-2, with D tentatively TRBD1 (5 bases). V shed 0 bases and J shed 7 bases, with 15 bases lying between them. The CDR3 spans 14 residues. Germline V gene data show CDR1 as SQVTM and CDR2 as ANQGSEA. Here the CDR3 DNA reads TGCAGCGTTGAAGATCAATGGGGCGTATCTGGCTACACCTTC. This codes for CSVEDQWGVSGYTF.

This clonotype has more than one count but fewer than ten. The gene calls are TRBV6-4 and TRBJ2-2, with a tentative D call TRBD2 (5 bases). Germline CDR1 reads MRHNA; CDR2 reads SNTAGT. CDR3 length: 15 amino acids. Trimming took off 4 bases at V and 10 bases at J, with 19 bases between the two ends. The CDR3 nucleotides are TGTGCCAGCAGTGCCCGGACTGGAGAGGGTGTGGAGCTGTTTTTT. This gives the protein CASSARTGEGVELFF.

This clonotype turned up a few times. The chain couples TRBV4-1 to TRBJ2-4; possibly TRBD1 or TRBD2 for D (6 bases each). There are 15 residues in the CDR3. Trimming took off 0 bases at V and 6 bases at J, with 12 bases between the two ends. Germline V CDR1 and CDR2: MGHRA, YSYEKL. DNA for the CDR3: TGCGCCAGCAGCCAAGATGGGGGGCTGGGAAACATTCAGTACTTC. Its protein product is CASSQDGGLGNIQYF.

This clonotype was picked up many times. The V call is TRBV29-1, the J call TRBJ2-7; 9 nucleotides line up with TRBD1. This CDR3 is built from 13 residues. The V gene end was trimmed by 2 bases and the J gene end by 3 bases; junction bases not matched to a gene: 2. Germline values: CDR1 SQVTM, CDR2 ANQGSEA. DNA for the CDR3: TGCAGCGTTGAAAGGGGACAGGGCTACGAGCAGTACTTC. Translated, it gives CSVERGQGYEQYF.

The chain joins TRBV24-1 to TRBJ2-5, with 10 bases that match TRBD1. Unmatched junction bases numbered 14, after V lost 4 bases and J lost 4 bases. Germline CDR1 and CDR2: KGHDR and SFDVKD. The CDR3 is made up of 18 amino acids. As DNA, the CDR3 is TGTGCCACCAGTGACTGGGAGGGACAGGGGAGGTCCTTAGAGACCCAGTACTTC. Residues: CATSDWEGQGRSLETQYF.

This clonotype showed up just a few times. This rearrangement joins TRBV24-1 to TRBJ2-7; D unresolved. From germline, CDR1 is KGHDR and CDR2 SFDVKD. Trimming cost V 4 bases and J 6 bases, with 9 bases left between them. CDR3 length equals 12 residues. The CDR3 reads CATSEPKGEQYF. The CDR3 nucleotides read TGTGCCACCAGTGAGCCAAAGGGCGAGCAGTACTTC.

This clonotype has a handful of counts. The chain has TRBV7-9 and TRBJ2-1; tentatively, D is TRBD1 (6 bases). The germline V gene encodes CDR1 SEHNR and CDR2 FQNEAQ (reference sequence). The CDR3 length is 17 residues. V gave up 5 bases and J gave up 2 bases, with 19 bases separating them. The DNA of the CDR3 is TGTGCCAGCAGCCCTACATTTCGGCAGGGGCCCTACAATGAGCAGTTCTTC. This sequence encodes CASSPTFRQGPYNEQFF. Full variable domain (missing parts from reference TRBV7-9 and TRBJ2-1): DTGVSQNPRHKITKRGQNVTFRCDPISEHNRLYWYRQTLGQGPEFLTYFQNEAQLEKSRLLSDRFSAERPKGSFSTLEIQRTEQGDSAMYLCASSPTFRQGPYNEQFFGPGTRLTVL.

This clonotype was seen many times. This chain uses TRBV7-9 with TRBJ2-3, with D possibly matching TRBD2 (5 bases). The germline CDR1 and CDR2 sequences are SEHNR and FQNEAQ (reference sequence). CDR3 size: 12 residues. V was clipped by 8 bases and J by 4 bases, with 10 bases between them. CDR3 DNA: TGTGCCAGCTGGTTCGGGGCAGATACGCAGTATTTT. This codes for CASWFGADTQYF. Combining the CDR3 with reference TRBV7-9 and TRBJ2-3 gives the whole variable domain DTGVSQNPRHKITKRGQNVTFRCDPISEHNRLYWYRQTLGQGPEFLTYFQNEAQLEKSRLLSDRFSAERPKGSFSTLEIQRTEQGDSAMYLCASWFGADTQYFGPGTRLTVL.

This clonotype was counted at least ten times. This chain joins TRBV7-2 and TRBJ2-7; 8 bases map to TRBD1. This CDR3 has 14 amino acids. Per the germline V gene, CDR1 is SGHTA and CDR2 is FQGNSA. Germline trimming cut 3 bases from V and 3 bases from J; bases unmatched to any gene: 4. In DNA form, the CDR3 reads TGTGCCAGCAGCTTCGGGACAGGCAACTACGAGCAGTACTTC. It yields the protein CASSFGTGNYEQYF.

This clonotype was seen a handful of times. The chain has TRBV29-1 and TRBJ2-3; 8 nucleotides line up with TRBD2. The germline CDR1 and CDR2 sequences are SQVTM and ANQGSEA. Trimming cost V 3 bases and J 3 bases; bases outside gene matches: 8. CDR3 length: 15 amino acids. In DNA form, the CDR3 reads TGCAGCGTTGATCGAGCGGGGGCAGGGACAGATACGCAGTATTTT. Its protein is CSVDRAGAGTDTQYF.

The chain recombines TRBV29-1 with TRBJ2-7; 7 bases map to TRBD1. Trimming took 4 bases from V and 3 from J; bases not matched to a gene: 9. The CDR3 spans 14 residues. The V gene's germline CDR1 is SQVTM and CDR2 ANQGSEA. The CDR3 coding sequence is TGCAGCGTTGGCCGCTTAGCAGGGGGCTACGAGCAGTACTTC. Translation: CSVGRLAGGYEQYF.

This clonotype was recorded many times. V gene TRBV7-9 combines with J gene TRBJ1-5; the D is unclear. Germline assignment: CDR1 SEHNR and CDR2 FQNEAQ (reference sequence). V was shortened by 5 bases and J by 7 bases, with 9 bases between the two germline ends. This CDR3 has 12 residues. CDR3 nucleotide sequence: TGTGCCAGCAGCCCTTCGGGGCAGCCCCAGCATTTT. Protein: CASSPSGQPQHF.

J is TRBJ2-5 and V is TRBV7-9, with D possibly matching TRBD2 (6 bases). This CDR3 has 14 residues. V gave up 5 bases and J gave up 5 bases, with 15 bases separating them. Germline V gene sequence: CDR1 SEHNR, CDR2 FQNEAQ (reference sequence). The CDR3 nucleotides are TGTGCCAGCAGCGGAAGACTAGTCCGCGAGACCCAGTACTTC. Translation gives CASSGRLVRETQYF.

This clonotype was detected many times. The V gene is TRBV11-2, the J gene TRBJ2-1; D perhaps matches TRBD1 (5 bases). Per germline, CDR1 SGHAT and CDR2 FQNNGV. Trimming cost V 1 base and J 7 bases, with 11 bases left between them. This CDR3 is built from 14 residues. The CDR3 is CASSLGGLGNEQFF. The CDR3 DNA reads as TGTGCCAGCAGCTTAGGGGGCTTGGGTAATGAGCAGTTCTTC.

This clonotype has a handful of counts. The V call is TRBV29-1, the J call TRBJ2-7, with 7 bases fitting TRBD1. CDR1 SQVTM and CDR2 ANQGSEA come from the germline V gene. The length of the CDR3 is 14 residues. With V trimmed by 4 bases and J by 3 bases, 9 bases remained unmatched. The CDR3 region is CSVVSGGKDYEQYF. As DNA, the CDR3 is TGCAGCGTTGTCTCAGGGGGTAAGGACTACGAGCAGTACTTC.

About this clonotype: Likely a read error: the CDR3 ends without its conserved phenylalanine or tryptophan. The chain carries TRBV20-1 and TRBJ1-1; TRBD1 agrees at 8 bases. CDR1 and CDR2 (germline): DFQATT, SNEGSKA (reference sequence). The CDR3 totals 15 residues. The V segment lost 3 bases and the J segment 0 bases; nucleotides outside the gene matches: 6. DNA of the CDR3: TGCAGTGCTAGGGGGACAGGATCAATGAACACTGAAGCTTTCCTT. This codes for CSARGTGSMNTEAFL.

This clonotype was found many times. This chain connects TRBV12-3 or TRBV12-4 to TRBJ1-2, with no clear D. The CDR3 contains 12 residues. Trimming pared 1 base from V and 4 bases from J, leaving 4 bases between. The CDR3 DNA is TGTGCCAGCAGTTTAGACAGCTATGGCTACACCTTC. Its protein product is CASSLDSYGYTF.

This chain connects TRBV7-9 to TRBJ2-1; a possible D gene is TRBD2 (5 bases). With 7 bases removed from V and 1 base from J, the gap between germline ends came to 8 bases. The CDR3 is 13 residues long. Germline V lookup: CDR1 SEHNR, CDR2 FQNEAQ (reference sequence). The CDR3 region has the DNA TGTGCCAGCACGCGGGTTTCCTACAATGAGCAGTTCTTC. Its protein is CASTRVSYNEQFF.

This clonotype was counted only a few times. The chain has TRBV20-1 and TRBJ2-2; D is ambiguous. Germline V gives CDR1 DFQATT, CDR2 SNEGSKA (reference sequence). The CDR3 is 14 amino acids. Trimming left V 3 bases short and J 0 bases short, with 8 bases between. DNA for the CDR3: TGCAGTGCTAGGCCCCCCGCGAACACCGGGGAGCTGTTTTTT. Translation: CSARPPANTGELFF.

This clonotype was detected a few times. In DNA form, the CDR3 reads TGTGCCACCAGTGATCCGCGGGGGGAAGCACGTGATACGCAGTATTTT. As protein: CATSDPRGEARDTQYF. The genes are TRBV24-1 and TRBJ2-3, with 8 bases matching TRBD2. From germline, CDR1 is KGHDR and CDR2 SFDVKD. V shed 3 bases, J shed 6 bases, and the junction held 10 bases outside the gene matches. The length of the CDR3 is 16 residues.

This clonotype was counted ten times or more. This chain links TRBV11-2 with TRBJ2-1; the match to TRBD2 covers 13 bases. With V trimmed by 2 bases and J by 12 bases, 7 bases remained unmatched. The CDR3 has 15 amino acids. Germline values: CDR1 SGHAT, CDR2 FQNNGV. CDR3 DNA: TGTGCCAGCAGCTTAAGGACTAGCGGGAGTTTAGGGCAGTTCTTC. Residues: CASSLRTSGSLGQFF.

The table lists this clonotype with a few counts. The CDR3 here is CSVGTSSGNTIYF. CDR3 sequence (DNA): TGCAGCGTTGGGACATCCTCTGGAAACACCATATATTTT. This sequence joins TRBV29-1 and TRBJ1-3; D possibly corresponds to TRBD1 (5 bases). Trimming took off 4 bases at V and 0 bases at J, with 7 bases between the two ends. The CDR3 loop spans 13 amino acids. From germline, CDR1 is SQVTM and CDR2 ANQGSEA.

This clonotype was observed a handful of times. The V gene is TRBV4-1, the J gene TRBJ1-1; no definite D call. The CDR3 loop spans 16 amino acids. The V end was cut by 2 bases, the J end by 0 bases, with 13 bases between. The germline V gene has CDR1 MGHRA and CDR2 YSYEKL. DNA of the CDR3: TGCGCCAGCAGCCAAATCGACATGGGCTTGAACACTGAAGCTTTCTTT. Its translation: CASSQIDMGLNTEAFF.

This clonotype showed up just a few times. V usage is TRBV5-5 and J usage is TRBJ2-4; the D is unclear. CDR1 is SGHKS, CDR2 YYEKEE, per germline (reference sequence). Between the trimmed V and J ends, which lost 0 bases and 7 bases, there was a span of 14 bases. This CDR3 has 15 amino acids. The CDR3, as DNA: TGTGCCAGCAGCTTGGGACACACCGAATGGAACATTCAGTACTTC. Protein product: CASSLGHTEWNIQYF.

V is TRBV20-1 and J is TRBJ1-5; unclear D gene. The CDR3 spans 13 residues. The V and J ends lost 4 bases and 1 base respectively, with 8 bases between them. Germline lookup yields CDR1 DFQATT and CDR2 SNEGSKA (reference sequence). CDR3 sequence (DNA): TGCAGTGCTACCAAGGACAGCAATCAGCCCCAGCATTTT. Protein: CSATKDSNQPQHF.

The chain recombines TRBV29-1 with TRBJ2-4, with D tentatively TRBD2 (5 bases). Per germline, CDR1 SQVTM and CDR2 ANQGSEA. The CDR3 loop spans 14 amino acids. Trimming took off 4 bases at V and 7 bases at J, with 17 bases between the two ends. The CDR3 spells CSVGQSLARNIQYF. The CDR3, as DNA: TGCAGCGTTGGCCAGTCCCTAGCTAGGAACATTCAGTACTTC.

This clonotype showed up just a few times. This sequence joins TRBV20-1 and TRBJ1-2, with 10 bases aligning to TRBD1. V lost 5 bases, J lost 2 bases, and 11 bases stayed unmatched. Germline CDR1 DFQATT, CDR2 SNEGSKA (reference sequence). CDR3 length equals 16 residues. In DNA, the CDR3 is TGCAGTGCTGACCGAACTCCGGGACAGGGGAACTATGGCTACACCTTC. Its protein is CSADRTPGQGNYGYTF.